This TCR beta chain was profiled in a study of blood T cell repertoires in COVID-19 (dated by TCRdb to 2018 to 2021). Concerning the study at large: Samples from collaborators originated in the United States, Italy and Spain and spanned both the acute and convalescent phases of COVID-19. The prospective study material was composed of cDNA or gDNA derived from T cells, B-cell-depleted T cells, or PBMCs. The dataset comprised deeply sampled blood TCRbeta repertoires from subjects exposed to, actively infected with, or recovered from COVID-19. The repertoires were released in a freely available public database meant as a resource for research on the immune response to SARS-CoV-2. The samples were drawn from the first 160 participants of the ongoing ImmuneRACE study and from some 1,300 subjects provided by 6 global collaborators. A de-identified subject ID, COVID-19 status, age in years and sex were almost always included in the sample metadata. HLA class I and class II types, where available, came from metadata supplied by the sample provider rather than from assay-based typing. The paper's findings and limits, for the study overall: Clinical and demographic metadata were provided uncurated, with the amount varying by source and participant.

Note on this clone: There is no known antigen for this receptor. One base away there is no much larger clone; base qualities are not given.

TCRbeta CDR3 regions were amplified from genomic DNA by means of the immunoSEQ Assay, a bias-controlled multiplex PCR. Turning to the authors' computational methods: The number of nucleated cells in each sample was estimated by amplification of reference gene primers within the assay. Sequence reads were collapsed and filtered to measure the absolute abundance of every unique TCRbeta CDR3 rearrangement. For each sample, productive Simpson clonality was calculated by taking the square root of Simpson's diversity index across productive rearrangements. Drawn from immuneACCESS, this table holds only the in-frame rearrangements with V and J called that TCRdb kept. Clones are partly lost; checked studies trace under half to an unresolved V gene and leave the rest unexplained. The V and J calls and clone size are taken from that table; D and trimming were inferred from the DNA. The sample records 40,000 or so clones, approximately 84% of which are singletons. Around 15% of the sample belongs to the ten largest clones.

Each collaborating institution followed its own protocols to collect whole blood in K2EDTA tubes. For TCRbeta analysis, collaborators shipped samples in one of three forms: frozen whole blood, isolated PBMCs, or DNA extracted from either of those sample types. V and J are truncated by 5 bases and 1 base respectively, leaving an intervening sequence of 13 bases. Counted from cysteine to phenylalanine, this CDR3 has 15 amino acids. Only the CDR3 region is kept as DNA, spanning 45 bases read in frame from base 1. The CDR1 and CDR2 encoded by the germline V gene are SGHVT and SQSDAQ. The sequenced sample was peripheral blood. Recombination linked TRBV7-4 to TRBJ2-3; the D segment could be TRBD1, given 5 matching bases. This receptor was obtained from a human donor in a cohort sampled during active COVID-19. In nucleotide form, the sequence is TGTGCCAGCAGCCGGTCCAGGACATGCACAGATACGCAGTATTTT. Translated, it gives CASSRSRTCTDTQYF.